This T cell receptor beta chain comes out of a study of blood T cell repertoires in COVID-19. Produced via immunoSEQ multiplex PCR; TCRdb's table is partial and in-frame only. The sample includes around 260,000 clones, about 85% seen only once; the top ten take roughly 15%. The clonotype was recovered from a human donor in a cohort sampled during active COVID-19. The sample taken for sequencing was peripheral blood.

CDR3 DNA sequence: TGTGCCAGCAGCCCTCGGACCGGGGAGCTGTTTTTT. This encodes CASSPRTGELFF. The J gene is TRBJ2-2, the V gene TRBV13, with D hard to call. This CDR3 is 12 amino acids long. V shed 5 bases and J shed 5 bases, with 6 bases lying between them. Germline CDR1 PRHDT, CDR2 FYEKMQ (reference sequence).